These T cell receptor beta chains were read from a single sample in a study of blood T cell repertoires in COVID-19. Assay: immunoSEQ multiplex PCR; the TCRdb copy retains only in-frame clones and omits some. The sample records 230,000 or so clones, about four fifths being singletons. Material for sequencing was peripheral blood. The receptors originated from a man aged 35-49 years with active or convalescent COVID-19. Each CDR3 is given with its conserved first and last residue. The order of the fields is CDR3 length, D gene, J gene, clone size, V gene, CDR3 DNA, CDR3 protein. D genes are given only for firm matches. Size tells how often a clone was seen (once, few, many) or the class of an expanded clone, and some rows leave it out.

CDR3 length: 14
D gene: TRBD1
J gene: TRBJ1-5
clone size: .
V gene: TRBV27
CDR3 DNA: TGTGCCAGCAGTTACGACAGGGGTTCTCAGCCCCAGCATTTT
CDR3 protein: CASSYDRGSQPQHF

CDR3 length: 15
D gene: .
J gene: TRBJ2-2
clone size: .
V gene: TRBV7-2
CDR3 DNA: TGTGCCAGCAGCTTAACACAGGGCGGCACCGGGGAGCTGTTTTTT
CDR3 protein: CASSLTQGGTGELFF

CDR3 length: 16
D gene: .
J gene: TRBJ1-2
clone size: few
V gene: TRBV9
CDR3 DNA: TGTGCCAGCAGCGTATCGAACTCCCCCTCAGGCTATGGCTACACCTTC
CDR3 protein: CASSVSNSPSGYGYTF

CDR3 length: 13
D gene: TRBD1
J gene: TRBJ1-2
clone size: .
V gene: TRBV28
CDR3 DNA: TGTGCCAGCAGTTTGGGACAGGCCGATGGCTACACCTTC
CDR3 protein: CASSLGQADGYTF

CDR3 length: 15
D gene: .
J gene: TRBJ1-2
clone size: .
V gene: TRBV15
CDR3 DNA: TGTGCCACCAGCAGAGATCGAGGAGAGAACTATGGCTACACCTTC
CDR3 protein: CATSRDRGENYGYTF

CDR3 length: 17
D gene: TRBD2
J gene: TRBJ2-2
clone size: .
V gene: TRBV28
CDR3 DNA: TGTGCCAGCAGTTCGGCGACTAGCGGGAGGGGAGGCGGGGAGCTGTTTTTT
CDR3 protein: CASSSATSGRGGGELFF

CDR3 length: 14
D gene: .
J gene: TRBJ2-7
clone size: .
V gene: TRBV7-9
CDR3 DNA: TGTGCCAGCAGCTTAGGGGGGGTATACTACGAGCAGTACTTC
CDR3 protein: CASSLGGVYYEQYF

CDR3 length: 15
D gene: TRBD1
J gene: TRBJ2-1
clone size: .
V gene: TRBV11-2
CDR3 DNA: TGTGCCAGCACCCGGGCAGGGACAGGCTACAATGAGCAGTTCTTC
CDR3 protein: CASTRAGTGYNEQFF

CDR3 length: 13
D gene: .
J gene: TRBJ1-1
clone size: .
V gene: TRBV6-6
CDR3 DNA: TGTGCCAGCAGCGCGGTGGGGAACACTGAAGCTTTCTTT
CDR3 protein: CASSAVGNTEAFF

CDR3 length: 13
D gene: .
J gene: TRBJ2-7
clone size: .
V gene: TRBV6-2/TRBV6-3
CDR3 DNA: TGTGCCAGCAGTGGCGACAGTCTCTACGAGCAGTACTTC
CDR3 protein: CASSGDSLYEQYF